Reported below is one T cell receptor beta chain. Its recognized antigen is unknown. The sample holds no much larger clone one base away, and base qualities are not on file. The trial excluded patients who had a history of autoimmune disease or who were on systemic immunosuppression. Peripheral blood for TCR sequencing was drawn from every dose cohort at baseline, at cycle 4 day 1 and at cycle 7 day 1. The samples were taken from a phase I, first-in-human, multicenter, open-label dose-escalation trial of ivuxolimab. The trial enrolled adults with locally advanced or metastatic head and neck squamous cell, hepatocellular, melanoma or renal cell carcinoma. Before TCR sequencing, CD4+ T cells and CD8+ T cells from peripheral blood were sorted into separate populations. For sequencing of the TCRbeta CDR3 region, genomic DNA was extracted from the sorted cells. The immunoSEQ Assay was used for sequencing of TCRbeta CDR3 regions. As stored in TCRdb, this immuneACCESS dataset retains in-frame rearrangements with V and J assigned. A fraction of the clones does not appear; measured against another copy, unresolved V genes explain less than half of the discrepancy, and the remainder lacks a known reason. This sample holds about 62,000 clones; around 81% were observed only once. Together, the top ten hold 1% of the sample.

The CDR3 covers 16 residues, taking in both the cysteine and the phenylalanine. Only the CDR3 region is kept as DNA, spanning 48 bases read in frame from base 1. Looking up the germline V gene yields CDR1 MGHRA and CDR2 YSYEKL. V lost 5 bases and J lost 1 base; the stretch between them is 18 bases long. The record originates from a study of OX40 agonist ivuxolimab in advanced cancers. At the level of the whole study: Ivuxolimab, which targeted the costimulatory receptor OX40 (CD134), was an agonistic, fully human IgG2 monoclonal antibody. Intravenous ivuxolimab was administered to patients every 2 weeks at six dose levels: 0.01, 0.1, 0.3, 1.5, 3 and 10 mg/kg. Peripheral TCRbeta sequencing was intended to test whether TCR sequence diversity was altered and clonal T-cell expansion was caused by ivuxolimab. Patients were allowed to have had prior anti-PD-1, anti-PD-L1 or anti-CTLA-4 therapy, and 40% of the dose-escalation patients had previously received checkpoint inhibitors. The paper reports the monotherapy dose-escalation portion (N of about 47 patients) of the phase I ivuxolimab trial. Among the roughly 50 dose-escalation patients, approximately 20 had hepatocellular carcinoma, approximately 15 melanoma, 9 renal cell carcinoma and 9 head and neck cancer. Partial responses were achieved by three dose-escalation patients, of whom one had hepatocellular carcinoma and two had cutaneous melanoma. In the dose-escalation cohort, around four fifths of patients were male, and the mean age was 60 years with a range of about 20 to 80. Overall study outcomes, separate from this receptor: At doses from 0.1 to 3.0 mg/kg, clonal expansion was seen in both CD4+ and CD8+ blood T cells between baseline and week 6. Low levels of normalized T-cell clonal expansion were also seen in some nonresponding patients. The antigen specificity of the clonally expanded peripheral T cells was not determined. Partial responders in the 0.1-3.0 mg/kg groups had among the lowest normalized peripheral clonal expansion, especially among CD8+ T cells. After ivuxolimab, CD8+ T cells had more expanded clones than CD4+ T cells on average.

This receptor was obtained from an adult with an advanced solid tumor such as melanoma, head and neck, liver or kidney cancer. The input for sequencing was CD4+ or CD8+ T cells sorted from blood, taken in a trial of the OX40 agonist ivuxolimab. The chain links TRBV4-1 with TRBJ2-7; perhaps TRBD1 is the D gene, with 5 bases matching. The CDR3 corresponds to CASSGPTASFSYEQYF. The base sequence is TGCGCCAGCAGCGGACCGACAGCCTCTTTTTCCTACGAGCAGTACTTC.